This TCR beta chain is from a study of shared clonotypes between healthy human individuals. Study results and caveats: It was the non-shared clonotypes that had lower generation probabilities than clonotypes shared by all four donors.

Genomic DNA of every subset was divided equally among multiple immunoSEQ plates. The protocol was immunoSEQ multiplex PCR, while the TCRdb copy is restricted to in-frame clones and leaves out a portion. This table has about 700,000 clones, about 74% appearing once. V shed 3 bases, J shed 8 bases, and the junction held 12 bases outside the gene matches. Per the germline V gene, CDR1 is MDHEN and CDR2 is SYDVKM. CDR3 length: 16 residues. Remarks on this clone: Its cognate antigen is unknown.

The sequence was collected from a woman in her 30s in good health. Sequenced material: memory CD4+ T cells sorted from blood. Specified subset: CD45RA-negative fraction. The chain links TRBV28 to TRBJ1-2; TRBD1 agrees at 10 bases. CDR3 amino acids: CASSFRDRGSSGGYTF. CDR3 sequence (DNA): TGTGCCAGCAGTTTCCGGGACAGGGGCTCATCGGGAGGCTACACCTTC.